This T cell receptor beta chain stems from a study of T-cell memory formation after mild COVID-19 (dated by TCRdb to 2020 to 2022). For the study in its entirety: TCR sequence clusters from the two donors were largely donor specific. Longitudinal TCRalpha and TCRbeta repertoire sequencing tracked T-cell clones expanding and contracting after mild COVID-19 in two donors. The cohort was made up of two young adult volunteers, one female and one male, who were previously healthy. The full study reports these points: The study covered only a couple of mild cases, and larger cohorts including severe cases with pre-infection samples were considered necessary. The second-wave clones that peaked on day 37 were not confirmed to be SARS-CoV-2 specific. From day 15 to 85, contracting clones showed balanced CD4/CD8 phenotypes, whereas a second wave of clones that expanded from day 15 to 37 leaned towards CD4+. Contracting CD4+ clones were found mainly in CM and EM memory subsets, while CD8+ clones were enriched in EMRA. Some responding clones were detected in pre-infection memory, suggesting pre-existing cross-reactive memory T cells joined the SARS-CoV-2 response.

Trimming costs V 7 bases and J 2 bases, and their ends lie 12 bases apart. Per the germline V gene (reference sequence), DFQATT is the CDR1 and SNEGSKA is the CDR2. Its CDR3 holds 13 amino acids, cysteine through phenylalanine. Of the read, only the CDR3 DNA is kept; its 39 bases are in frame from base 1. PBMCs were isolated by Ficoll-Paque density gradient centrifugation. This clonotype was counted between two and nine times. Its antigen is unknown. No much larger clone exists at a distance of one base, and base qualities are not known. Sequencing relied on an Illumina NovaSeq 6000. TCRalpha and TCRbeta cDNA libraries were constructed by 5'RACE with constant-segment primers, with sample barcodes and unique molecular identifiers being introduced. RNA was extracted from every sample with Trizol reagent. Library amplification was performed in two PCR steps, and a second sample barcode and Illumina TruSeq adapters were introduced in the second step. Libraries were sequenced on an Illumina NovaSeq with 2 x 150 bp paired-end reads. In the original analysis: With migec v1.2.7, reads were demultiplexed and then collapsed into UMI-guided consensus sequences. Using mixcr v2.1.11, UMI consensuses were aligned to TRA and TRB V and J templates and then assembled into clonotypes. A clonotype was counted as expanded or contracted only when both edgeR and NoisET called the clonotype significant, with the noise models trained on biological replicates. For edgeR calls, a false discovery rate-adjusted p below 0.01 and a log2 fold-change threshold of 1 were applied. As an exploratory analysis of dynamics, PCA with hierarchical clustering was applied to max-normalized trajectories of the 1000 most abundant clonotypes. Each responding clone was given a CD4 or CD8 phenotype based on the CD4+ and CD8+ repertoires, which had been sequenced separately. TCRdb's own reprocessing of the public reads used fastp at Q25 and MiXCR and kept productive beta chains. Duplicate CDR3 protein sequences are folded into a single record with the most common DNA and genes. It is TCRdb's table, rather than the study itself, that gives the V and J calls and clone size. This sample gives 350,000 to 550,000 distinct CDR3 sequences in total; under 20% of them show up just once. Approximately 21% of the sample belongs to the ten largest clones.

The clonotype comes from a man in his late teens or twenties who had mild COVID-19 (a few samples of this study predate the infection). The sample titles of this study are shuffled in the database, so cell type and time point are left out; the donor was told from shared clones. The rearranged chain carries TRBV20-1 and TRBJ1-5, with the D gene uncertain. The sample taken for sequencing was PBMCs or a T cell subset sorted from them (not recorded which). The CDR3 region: CSVRGLGNQPQHF. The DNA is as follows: TGCAGTGTAAGAGGGCTTGGCAATCAGCCCCAGCATTTT.